Listed below are T cell receptor beta chains from one sample, sequenced in a study of T cells in Graves' hyperthyroidism and ophthalmopathy. In TCRdb, the multiplex PCR reads were re-called with MiXCR into one record per CDR3 protein. The sample records more than 350,000 distinct CDR3 sequences, 13% to 15% being singletons. Sequenced material: blood. These receptors all stem from a woman aged 30 to 39 with Graves' ophthalmopathy. The CDR3 runs from the conserved cysteine through the conserved F or W. D genes are given only for firm matches. The listing skips clone size in some rows; elsewhere it reads once, few, many or a size class.

abundance: NA
len: 15
j_gene: TRBJ2-2
v_gene: TRBV7-2
d_gene: NA
CDR3aa: CASSRGPAYTGELSF
CDR3nt: TGTGCCAGCAGTCGAGGACCAGCATACACCGGGGAGCTGTCTTTT

abundance: many
len: 13
j_gene: TRBJ2-1
v_gene: TRBV10-3
d_gene: NA
CDR3aa: CAITRGSYNEQFF
CDR3nt: TGTGCCATCACGAGGGGGTCCTACAATGAGCAGTTCTTC

abundance: few
len: 17
j_gene: TRBJ1-1
v_gene: TRBV19
d_gene: TRBD1
CDR3aa: CASSIRGQGAVNTEAFF
CDR3nt: TGTGCCAGTAGTATTCGGGGACAGGGGGCTGTGAACACTGAAGCTTTCTTT

abundance: many
len: 14
j_gene: TRBJ1-2
v_gene: TRBV7-2
d_gene: NA
CDR3aa: CASSLARANYGYTF
CDR3nt: TGTGCCAGCAGCTTAGCCAGGGCCAACTATGGCTACACCTTC

abundance: many
len: 16
j_gene: TRBJ1-1
v_gene: TRBV7-8
d_gene: TRBD1
CDR3aa: CASSLAGQAMNTEAFF
CDR3nt: TGTGCCAGCAGCTTAGCGGGACAGGCCATGAACACTGAAGCTTTCTTT

abundance: many
len: 13
j_gene: TRBJ1-1
v_gene: TRBV2
d_gene: NA
CDR3aa: CASTLGGRTEAFF
CDR3nt: TGTGCCAGCACGCTCGGGGGGCGAACTGAAGCTTTCTTT

abundance: many
len: 15
j_gene: TRBJ2-2
v_gene: TRBV18
d_gene: NA
CDR3aa: CASSPAAANTGELFF
CDR3nt: TGTGCCAGCTCACCAGCGGCGGCGAACACCGGGGAGCTGTTTTTT

abundance: many
len: 16
j_gene: TRBJ2-3
v_gene: TRBV5-5
d_gene: TRBD2
CDR3aa: CASSTTSGGVPDTQYF
CDR3nt: TGTGCCAGCAGCACAACTAGCGGGGGGGTGCCAGATACGCAGTATTTT

abundance: many
len: 16
j_gene: TRBJ1-5
v_gene: TRBV6-1
d_gene: NA
CDR3aa: CASSALTAPSNQPQHF
CDR3nt: TGTGCCAGCAGTGCCCTTACTGCCCCCTCCAATCAGCCCCAGCATTTT

abundance: NA
len: 15
j_gene: TRBJ2-5
v_gene: TRBV4-1
d_gene: NA
CDR3aa: CASSQADSHVGTQYF
CDR3nt: TGCGCCAGCAGCCAAGCGGACAGCCATGTGGGGACCCAGTACTTC

abundance: NA
len: 16
j_gene: TRBJ2-2
v_gene: TRBV12-3/TRBV12-4
d_gene: TRBD2
CDR3aa: CASTDPTSGGTGELFF
CDR3nt: TGTGCCAGCACCGACCCAACTAGCGGGGGGACCGGGGAGCTGTTTTTT

abundance: many
len: 15
j_gene: TRBJ1-3
v_gene: TRBV4-1
d_gene: NA
CDR3aa: CASSQLGRSGNTIYF
CDR3nt: TGCGCCAGCAGCCAACTCGGGAGATCTGGAAACACCATATATTTT

abundance: many
len: 18
j_gene: TRBJ2-7
v_gene: TRBV4-2
d_gene: NA
CDR3aa: CASSRQSLESRVTYEQYF
CDR3nt: TGTGCCAGCAGCCGCCAGTCCCTCGAGTCGCGGGTCACCTACGAGCAGTACTTC

abundance: few
len: 14
j_gene: TRBJ2-2
v_gene: TRBV19
d_gene: TRBD1
CDR3aa: CASSTTGGIGELFF
CDR3nt: TGTGCCAGTAGTACGACAGGGGGAATCGGGGAGCTGTTTTTT

abundance: few
len: 16
j_gene: TRBJ1-3
v_gene: TRBV9
d_gene: NA
CDR3aa: CASSGGRSSSGNTIYF
CDR3nt: TGTGCCAGCAGCGGCGGCAGATCGAGCTCTGGAAACACCATATATTTT

abundance: NA
len: 14
j_gene: TRBJ1-3
v_gene: TRBV7-2
d_gene: TRBD1
CDR3aa: CATDLQGGGNTIYF
CDR3nt: TGTGCCACCGACTTACAGGGGGGTGGAAACACCATATATTTT

abundance: many
len: 17
j_gene: TRBJ2-5
v_gene: TRBV6-2/TRBV6-3
d_gene: TRBD2
CDR3aa: CASSYPRSSGDKETQYF
CDR3nt: TGTGCCAGCAGTTACCCGCGCTCTAGCGGAGATAAAGAGACCCAGTACTTC

abundance: few
len: 16
j_gene: TRBJ2-7
v_gene: TRBV6-4
d_gene: TRBD1
CDR3aa: CASSAEPGQGRDEQYF
CDR3nt: TGTGCCAGCAGTGCCGAACCGGGACAGGGAAGAGACGAGCAGTACTTC

abundance: many
len: 14
j_gene: TRBJ2-3
v_gene: TRBV5-1
d_gene: NA
CDR3aa: CASSWDLVVDTQYF
CDR3nt: TGCGCCAGCAGCTGGGACCTCGTGGTAGATACGCAGTATTTT

abundance: many
len: 14
j_gene: TRBJ1-1
v_gene: TRBV28
d_gene: NA
CDR3aa: CASGSPSSREEAFF
CDR3nt: TGTGCCAGCGGGTCCCCGAGTTCTCGGGAGGAAGCTTTCTTT

abundance: many
len: 16
j_gene: TRBJ2-2
v_gene: TRBV13
d_gene: TRBD2
CDR3aa: CASSFQRGGNTGELFF
CDR3nt: TGTGCCAGCAGCTTCCAGCGGGGGGGCAACACCGGGGAGCTGTTTTTT

abundance: many
len: 12
j_gene: TRBJ1-2
v_gene: TRBV12-3/TRBV12-4
d_gene: NA
CDR3aa: CASSSQNYGYTF
CDR3nt: TGTGCCAGCAGCTCCCAAAACTATGGCTACACCTTC

abundance: NA
len: 15
j_gene: TRBJ2-7
v_gene: TRBV6-5
d_gene: NA
CDR3aa: CASSYSSQSSYEQYF
CDR3nt: TGTGCCAGCAGTTACTCGAGCCAGAGCTCCTACGAGCAGTACTTC

abundance: many
len: 13
j_gene: TRBJ1-2
v_gene: TRBV5-8
d_gene: NA
CDR3aa: CASSSGTTTRYTF
CDR3nt: TGTGCCAGCAGCTCCGGGACAACGACCCGCTACACCTTC

abundance: many
len: 17
j_gene: TRBJ2-2
v_gene: TRBV20-1
d_gene: NA
CDR3aa: CSATSPGLWGSTGELFF
CDR3nt: TGCAGTGCAACTTCACCGGGACTCTGGGGTTCCACCGGGGAGCTGTTTTTT

abundance: few
len: 14
j_gene: TRBJ2-3
v_gene: TRBV5-5
d_gene: NA
CDR3aa: CASSLEARPDTQYF
CDR3nt: TGTGCCAGCAGCTTGGAGGCACGCCCAGATACGCAGTATTTT

abundance: many
len: 13
j_gene: TRBJ2-1
v_gene: TRBV12-3/TRBV12-4
d_gene: NA
CDR3aa: CASTTRGLNEQFF
CDR3nt: TGTGCCAGCACCACCCGAGGTCTTAATGAGCAGTTCTTC

abundance: many
len: 16
j_gene: TRBJ1-1
v_gene: TRBV11-3
d_gene: NA
CDR3aa: CASSLDRVGAYTEAFF
CDR3nt: TGTGCCAGCAGCTTAGATCGGGTGGGGGCCTACACTGAAGCTTTCTTT

abundance: many
len: 16
j_gene: TRBJ2-7
v_gene: TRBV11-2
d_gene: NA
CDR3aa: CASSPWSRGGLVEQYF
CDR3nt: TGTGCCAGCAGCCCCTGGTCGAGGGGGGGCCTTGTCGAGCAGTACTTC

abundance: NA
len: 13
j_gene: TRBJ1-1
v_gene: TRBV11-3
d_gene: NA
CDR3aa: CASSQIPDRLASF
CDR3nt: TGTGCCAGCAGCCAGATCCCAGACAGACTGGCTTCCTTT

abundance: NA
len: 14
j_gene: TRBJ2-2
v_gene: TRBV19
d_gene: NA
CDR3aa: CASSTLITGGELFF
CDR3nt: TGTGCCAGTTCGACACTAATCACGGGCGGGGAGCTGTTTTTT

abundance: many
len: 14
j_gene: TRBJ1-1
v_gene: TRBV5-4
d_gene: NA
CDR3aa: CASQHSAGNTEAFF
CDR3nt: TGTGCCAGCCAACACAGTGCCGGGAACACTGAAGCTTTCTTT

abundance: NA
len: 15
j_gene: TRBJ2-3
v_gene: TRBV10-1
d_gene: NA
CDR3aa: CASSGGTDLTDTQYF
CDR3nt: TGCGCCAGCAGTGGGGGGACGGATTTAACAGATACGCAGTATTTT

abundance: many
len: 13
j_gene: TRBJ2-3
v_gene: TRBV7-9
d_gene: NA
CDR3aa: CASSSQLTDTQYF
CDR3nt: TGTGCCAGCAGCTCACAGCTTACAGATACGCAGTATTTT

abundance: many
len: 16
j_gene: TRBJ2-7
v_gene: TRBV11-2
d_gene: NA
CDR3aa: CASSPGDLGPKPGQYF
CDR3nt: TGTGCCAGCAGCCCGGGGGACTTAGGGCCCAAACCCGGGCAGTACTTC

abundance: NA
len: 16
j_gene: TRBJ2-3
v_gene: TRBV5-4
d_gene: TRBD2
CDR3aa: CASSWTSGTSTDTQYF
CDR3nt: TGTGCCAGCAGCTGGACTAGCGGGACTAGCACAGATACGCAGTATTTT

abundance: NA
len: 15
j_gene: TRBJ2-1
v_gene: TRBV24-1
d_gene: NA
CDR3aa: CATSATGSNYNEQSF
CDR3nt: TGTGCCACCAGTGCTACAGGTTCAAACTACAATGAGCAGTCCTTC

abundance: NA
len: 14
j_gene: TRBJ1-2
v_gene: TRBV11-2
d_gene: NA
CDR3aa: CASSLVAGPRSYTF
CDR3nt: TGTGCCAGCAGCTTGGTGGCGGGGCCCAGGAGCTACACCTTC

abundance: many
len: 17
j_gene: TRBJ2-1
v_gene: TRBV2
d_gene: TRBD2
CDR3aa: CASSVRGAGNSYNEQFF
CDR3nt: TGTGCCAGCAGTGTGCGGGGGGCGGGAAATTCCTACAATGAGCAGTTCTTC

abundance: many
len: 14
j_gene: TRBJ1-2
v_gene: TRBV12-3/TRBV12-4
d_gene: NA
CDR3aa: CASSDQGLVYGYTF
CDR3nt: TGTGCCAGCAGTGATCAGGGTCTCGTCTATGGCTACACCTTC

abundance: once
len: 13
j_gene: TRBJ1-1
v_gene: TRBV7-9
d_gene: NA
CDR3aa: CASSSKPNTEAFF
CDR3nt: TGTGCCAGCAGCTCAAAGCCGAACACTGAAGCTTTCTTT

abundance: many
len: 14
j_gene: TRBJ1-6
v_gene: TRBV6-1
d_gene: TRBD1
CDR3aa: CASSRQGTHSPLHF
CDR3nt: TGTGCCAGCAGCCGACAGGGGACGCATTCACCCCTCCACTTT

abundance: many
len: 19
j_gene: TRBJ1-1
v_gene: TRBV7-7
d_gene: TRBD1
CDR3aa: CDAAGQGITSRPMNTEAFF
CDR3nt: TGTGACGCCGCTGGACAGGGAATAACCTCGCGACCAATGAACACTGAAGCTTTCTTT

abundance: many
len: 15
j_gene: TRBJ1-5
v_gene: TRBV5-1
d_gene: NA
CDR3aa: CASSRLGGGNQPQHF
CDR3nt: TGCGCCAGCAGCCGCCTTGGGGGGGGCAATCAGCCCCAGCATTTT

abundance: few
len: 15
j_gene: TRBJ2-1
v_gene: TRBV20-1
d_gene: TRBD2
CDR3aa: CSANPGLAGVNEQFF
CDR3nt: TGCAGTGCTAACCCCGGACTAGCGGGGGTCAATGAGCAGTTCTTC

abundance: few
len: 17
j_gene: TRBJ2-5
v_gene: TRBV20-1
d_gene: TRBD2
CDR3aa: CSARSPSGGALRETQYF
CDR3nt: TGCAGTGCTAGATCCCCTAGCGGGGGTGCTTTGAGAGAGACCCAGTACTTC

abundance: many
len: 11
j_gene: TRBJ2-5
v_gene: TRBV18
d_gene: NA
CDR3aa: CASSPKETQYF
CDR3nt: TGTGCCAGCTCACCAAAAGAGACCCAGTACTTC

abundance: NA
len: 16
j_gene: TRBJ2-1
v_gene: TRBV5-1
d_gene: NA
CDR3aa: CASSLGGQGQRNEQFF
CDR3nt: TGCGCCAGCAGCTTGGGCGGGCAGGGCCAACGAAATGAGCAGTTCTTC

abundance: many
len: 13
j_gene: TRBJ2-7
v_gene: TRBV20-1
d_gene: NA
CDR3aa: CSVRGGLSYEQYF
CDR3nt: TGCAGTGTCAGGGGGGGACTCTCCTACGAGCAGTACTTC

abundance: many
len: 16
j_gene: TRBJ2-2
v_gene: TRBV11-2
d_gene: NA
CDR3aa: CASSLELTYVPGELFF
CDR3nt: TGTGCCAGCAGCTTAGAACTGACCTACGTACCCGGGGAGCTGTTTTTT

abundance: NA
len: 15
j_gene: TRBJ2-4
v_gene: TRBV20-1
d_gene: NA
CDR3aa: CSARAVNLAKNIQYF
CDR3nt: TGCAGTGCTCGAGCGGTCAACCTAGCCAAAAACATTCAGTACTTC

abundance: NA
len: 15
j_gene: TRBJ2-1
v_gene: TRBV19
d_gene: NA
CDR3aa: CASSIYQGGTNEQFF
CDR3nt: TGTGCCAGTAGCATATATCAGGGAGGAACGAATGAGCAGTTCTTC

abundance: many
len: 15
j_gene: TRBJ2-7
v_gene: TRBV7-9
d_gene: TRBD2
CDR3aa: CASSLASSGEYEQYF
CDR3nt: TGTGCCAGCAGCTTAGCGTCTAGCGGGGAGTACGAGCAGTACTTC

abundance: few
len: 13
j_gene: TRBJ2-7
v_gene: TRBV10-3
d_gene: NA
CDR3aa: CAISEEGPYEQYF
CDR3nt: TGTGCCATCAGTGAGGAAGGACCCTACGAGCAGTACTTC

abundance: many
len: 16
j_gene: TRBJ1-6
v_gene: TRBV11-2
d_gene: NA
CDR3aa: CASSDNLQNYNSPLHF
CDR3nt: TGTGCCAGCAGCGACAACCTACAGAACTATAATTCACCCCTCCACTTT

abundance: many
len: 12
j_gene: TRBJ2-3
v_gene: TRBV6-1
d_gene: NA
CDR3aa: CASRTGTDTQYF
CDR3nt: TGTGCCAGCAGGACGGGCACAGATACGCAGTATTTT

abundance: many
len: 18
j_gene: TRBJ2-4
v_gene: TRBV28
d_gene: NA
CDR3aa: CASSLLVSIPDGLSIQYF
CDR3nt: TGTGCCAGCAGTTTACTGGTGTCGATCCCAGACGGGCTCAGCATTCAGTACTTC